These 5 T cell receptor beta chains were sequenced from one sample in a study of blood T cells in healthy people across ages. With a J-beta primer mix and a sample-barcoded 5' primer, a second PCR ran about 7 to 11 cycles. TCRdb ran MiXCR on the 5' RACE reads and lists one entry per CDR3 protein. The sample consists of 800,000 or so distinct CDR3 sequences, 46% of them appearing once. Input material: blood. The receptors stem from a man older than 75 in good health.

Notes on this clonotype: A junction boundary mismatches the germline segment, possibly from a read error. The genes are TRBV9 and TRBJ2-1; D gene unclear. Germline V gene sequence: CDR1 SGDLS, CDR2 YYNGEE. CDR3 length equals 16 residues. For the CDR3, the DNA is TGTGCCAGCATCGTAGCTATCGGTAGCTCCTACAATGAGCAGTTCTTC. Translated: CASIVAIGSSYNEQFF.

With respect to this clonotype: A much larger clone sits a single nucleotide away, making a read error possible. The V gene is TRBV12-3 or TRBV12-4, the J gene TRBJ2-5, with 11 bases lining up with TRBD2. This CDR3 is 15 amino acids long. Here the CDR3 reads CASSLRTSGQGTQYF. CDR3 nucleotide sequence: TGTGCCAGCAGTTTGAGGACTAGCGGGCAAGGGACCCAGTACTTC.

In the case of this clonotype: Given the absence of the conserved phenylalanine or tryptophan at the CDR3 end, a read error is likely. CDR3 sequence (DNA): TGCAGTGCTAGATTGGGGGGCCTAGAGACCCAGTACTTA. This encodes CSARLGGLETQYL. The chain links TRBV20-1 to TRBJ2-4; tentatively, D is TRBD1 or TRBD2 (6 bases each). The J call may be faulty, since TRBJ2-5 better matches the DNA end. The CDR3 contains 13 residues. The germline V gene encodes CDR1 DFQATT and CDR2 SNEGSKA (reference sequence).

This CDR3 is CASSQGGLGGANTGELFF. In DNA, the CDR3 is TGTGCCAGCAGCCAAGGGGGACTCGGGGGGGCTAACACCGGGGAGCTGTTTTTT. The chain couples TRBV3-1 to TRBJ2-2; 8 bases map to TRBD2. Germline assignment: CDR1 LGHDT and CDR2 YNNKEL (reference sequence). This CDR3 comprises 18 residues. The J segment lost 2 bases and the V segment lost 1 base, leaving 9 bases of the junction unmatched.

This clonotype was observed a few times. The chain joins TRBV20-1 to TRBJ2-1; unclear D gene. The CDR3 totals 14 residues. Looked up from germline, CDR1 is DFQATT and CDR2 is SNEGSKA (reference sequence). V was shortened by 0 bases and J by 7 bases, with 13 bases between the two germline ends. CDR3 sequence: CSARDNSRVNEQFF. The DNA of the CDR3 is TGCAGTGCTAGAGATAATTCTAGGGTGAATGAGCAGTTCTTC.